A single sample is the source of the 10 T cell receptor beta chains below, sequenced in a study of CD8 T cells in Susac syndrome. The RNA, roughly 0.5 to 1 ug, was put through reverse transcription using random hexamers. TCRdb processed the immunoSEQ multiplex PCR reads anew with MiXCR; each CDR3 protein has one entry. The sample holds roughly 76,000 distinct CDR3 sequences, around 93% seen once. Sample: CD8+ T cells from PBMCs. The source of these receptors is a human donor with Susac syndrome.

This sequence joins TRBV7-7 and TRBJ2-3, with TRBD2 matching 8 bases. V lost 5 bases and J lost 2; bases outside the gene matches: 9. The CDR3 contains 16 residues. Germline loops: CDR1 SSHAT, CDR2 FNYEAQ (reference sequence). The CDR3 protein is CASSAGPAGDTDTQYF. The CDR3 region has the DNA TGTGCCAGCAGCGCCGGACCAGCGGGGGACACAGATACGCAGTATTTT.

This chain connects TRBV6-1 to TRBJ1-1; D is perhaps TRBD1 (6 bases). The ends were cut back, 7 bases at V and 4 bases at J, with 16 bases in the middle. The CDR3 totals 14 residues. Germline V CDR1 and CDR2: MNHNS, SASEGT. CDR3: CASTQTGGVTEAFF. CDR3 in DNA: TGTGCCAGCACTCAGACAGGCGGGGTCACTGAAGCTTTCTTT.

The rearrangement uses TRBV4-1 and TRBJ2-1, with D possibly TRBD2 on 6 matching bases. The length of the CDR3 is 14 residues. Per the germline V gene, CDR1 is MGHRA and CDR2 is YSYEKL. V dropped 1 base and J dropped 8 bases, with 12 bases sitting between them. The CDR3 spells CASSQGFSGYEQFF. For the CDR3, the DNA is TGCGCCAGCAGCCAAGGTTTTAGCGGCTATGAGCAGTTCTTC.

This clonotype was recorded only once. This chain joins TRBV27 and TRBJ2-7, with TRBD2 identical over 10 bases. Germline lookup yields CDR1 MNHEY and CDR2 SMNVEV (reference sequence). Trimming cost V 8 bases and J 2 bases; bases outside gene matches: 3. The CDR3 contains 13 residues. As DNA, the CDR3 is TGTGCCAGCGGGACTAGCGTCGCCTACGAGCAGTACTTC. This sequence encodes CASGTSVAYEQYF.

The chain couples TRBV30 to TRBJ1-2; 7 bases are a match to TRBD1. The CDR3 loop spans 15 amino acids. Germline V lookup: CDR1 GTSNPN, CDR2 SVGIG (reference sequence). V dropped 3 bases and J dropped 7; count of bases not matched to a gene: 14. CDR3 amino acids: CAWSETTRGPSGYTF. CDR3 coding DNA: TGTGCCTGGAGCGAAACAACGAGGGGGCCTAGTGGCTACACCTTC.

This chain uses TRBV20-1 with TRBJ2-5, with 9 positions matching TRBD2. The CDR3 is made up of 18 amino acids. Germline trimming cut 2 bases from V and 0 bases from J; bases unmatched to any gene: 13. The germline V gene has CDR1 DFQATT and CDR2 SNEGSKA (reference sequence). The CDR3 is CSARSRYLLAGDQETQYF. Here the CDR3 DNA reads TGCAGTGCTAGATCCCGATATTTACTAGCGGGCGACCAAGAGACCCAGTACTTC.

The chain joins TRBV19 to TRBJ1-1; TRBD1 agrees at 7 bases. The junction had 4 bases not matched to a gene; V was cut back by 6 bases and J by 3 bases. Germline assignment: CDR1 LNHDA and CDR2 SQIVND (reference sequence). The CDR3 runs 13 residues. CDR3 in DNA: TGTGCCAGTAGCAAAGACAGGGACACTGAAGCTTTCTTT. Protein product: CASSKDRDTEAFF.

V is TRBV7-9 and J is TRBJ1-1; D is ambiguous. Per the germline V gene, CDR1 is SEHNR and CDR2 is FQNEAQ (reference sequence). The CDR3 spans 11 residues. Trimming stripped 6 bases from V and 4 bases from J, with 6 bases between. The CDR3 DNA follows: TGTGCCAGCAGTCCATTCACTGAAGCTTTCTTT. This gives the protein CASSPFTEAFF.

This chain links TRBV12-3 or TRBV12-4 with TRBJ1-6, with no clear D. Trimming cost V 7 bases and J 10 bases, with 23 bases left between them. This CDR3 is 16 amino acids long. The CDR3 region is CASTSTGREGGSPLHF. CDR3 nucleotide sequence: TGTGCCAGCACCTCAACGGGGAGGGAAGGAGGATCACCCCTCCACTTT.

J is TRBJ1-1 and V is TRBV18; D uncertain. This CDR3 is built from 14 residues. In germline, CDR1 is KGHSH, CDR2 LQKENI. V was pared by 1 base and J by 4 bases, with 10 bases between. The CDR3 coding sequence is TGTGCCAGCTCACCACTCGTGGGTGGCACTGAAGCTTTCTTT. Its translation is CASSPLVGGTEAFF.